Listed below are T cell receptor beta chains from one sample, sequenced in a study of cytomegalovirus exposure and HLA in healthy donors. Using immunoSEQ multiplex PCR, the repertoire was profiled, and TCRdb retains in-frame clones only, with some absent. In the table there are fewer than 75,000 clones, under 85% of which are singletons. Source material: PBMCs. These receptors came from a woman aged 30 to 39 in good health and CMV-seronegative. Both conserved end residues are part of each CDR3. Fields, in order: CDR3 protein, V gene, D gene. D genes are given only for firm matches.

CDR3 protein: CASSKGLAGDTQYF
V gene: TRBV7-3
D gene: TRBD2

CDR3 protein: CASSLQGGQPQHF
V gene: TRBV5-1
D gene: -

CDR3 protein: CASSASGGSYNEQFF
V gene: TRBV6-5
D gene: TRBD2

CDR3 protein: CASSQGQITGELFF
V gene: TRBV6-6
D gene: TRBD1

CDR3 protein: CASSPLNTEAFF
V gene: TRBV18
D gene: -

CDR3 protein: CASAGTGRAEAFF
V gene: TRBV6-5
D gene: TRBD1

CDR3 protein: CSAHTRVGEQYF
V gene: TRBV29-1
D gene: -

CDR3 protein: CASSIPSNRGANYGYTF
V gene: TRBV19
D gene: TRBD1

CDR3 protein: CASSLDGGADEQFF
V gene: TRBV7-9
D gene: TRBD2

CDR3 protein: CASSLLGGNQPQHF
V gene: TRBV27
D gene: -

CDR3 protein: CASSQNGIKNSPLHF
V gene: TRBV18
D gene: -

CDR3 protein: CASSFGLAPYEQYF
V gene: TRBV6-5
D gene: TRBD2

CDR3 protein: CATSRDRGKETQYF
V gene: TRBV15
D gene: TRBD1

CDR3 protein: CASSLSSRSNQPQHF
V gene: TRBV27
D gene: -

CDR3 protein: CASSLQGGIGELFF
V gene: TRBV27
D gene: -

CDR3 protein: CASSEGTSNEQFF
V gene: TRBV7-2
D gene: TRBD2

CDR3 protein: CASSEELKAFF
V gene: TRBV2
D gene: -

CDR3 protein: CASSVLAGEATGELFF
V gene: TRBV9
D gene: TRBD2

CDR3 protein: CASLGTGGTEAFF
V gene: TRBV7-2
D gene: TRBD1

CDR3 protein: CASSPAESSYNEQFF
V gene: TRBV5-4
D gene: -

CDR3 protein: CASSYWGSGRGDEQFF
V gene: TRBV6-5
D gene: TRBD2

CDR3 protein: CASSQVSGGGADEQFF
V gene: TRBV4-3
D gene: -

CDR3 protein: CASSAQETQYF
V gene: TRBV5-1
D gene: -

CDR3 protein: CASTLRGSEAFF
V gene: TRBV2
D gene: -

CDR3 protein: CASSHRQGTEAFF
V gene: TRBV5-1
D gene: TRBD1

CDR3 protein: CSVSEGTDTQYF
V gene: TRBV29-1
D gene: -

CDR3 protein: CASSVGSGGLPDTQYF
V gene: TRBV5-6
D gene: TRBD2

CDR3 protein: CASSDGARWETQYF
V gene: TRBV6-6
D gene: -

CDR3 protein: CASSLLGQGDQPQHF
V gene: TRBV18
D gene: TRBD1

CDR3 protein: CASSLEQGAYEQYF
V gene: TRBV5-1
D gene: TRBD1

CDR3 protein: CASSLRGTVNTGELFF
V gene: TRBV19
D gene: -

CDR3 protein: CASSQPRGLERGRGDSPLHF
V gene: TRBV23-1
D gene: TRBD1

CDR3 protein: CAWAGTANTEAFF
V gene: TRBV30
D gene: TRBD1

CDR3 protein: CASSLVGLRGEKLFF
V gene: TRBV7-9
D gene: -

CDR3 protein: CATSWGGTNGNTIYF
V gene: TRBV15
D gene: -

CDR3 protein: CASSTSGRELDTQYF
V gene: TRBV2
D gene: TRBD2

CDR3 protein: CASSVRDRGSSSYNEQFF
V gene: TRBV5-1
D gene: TRBD1

CDR3 protein: CASSLTSLEQFF
V gene: TRBV7-2
D gene: TRBD2

CDR3 protein: CASSSGGRGSDTTNEKLFF
V gene: TRBV5-4
D gene: -

CDR3 protein: CASSLQGATNTEAFF
V gene: TRBV5-1
D gene: TRBD1

CDR3 protein: CASSWDREGFGANVLTF
V gene: TRBV11-2
D gene: TRBD1